This entry concerns a single T cell receptor (beta chain). The antigen is unknown. This entry comes from a study of CD8 T cells in ankylosing spondylitis. The CDR3 runs 14 residues. Trimming cost V 1 base and J 3 bases, with 13 bases left between them. Germline V gene data show CDR1 as SQVTM and CDR2 as ANQGSEA. TCRdb analysed the 5' RACE reads with MiXCR anew, one entry per CDR3 protein. Among 700,000 to 850,000 distinct CDR3 sequences listed, around 11% were seen once. Study-wide results and caveats: One TCR beta motif, made up of about 8 highly homologous variants, appeared characteristic of ankylosing spondylitis blood.

V usage is TRBV29-1 and J usage is TRBJ2-7; a weak D match, TRBD1 (5 bases). The sequence came from a male donor with ankylosing spondylitis. Material for sequencing was blood, either unsorted or a sorted T cell fraction (not recorded which). In DNA, the CDR3 is TGCAGCGTTGAAGTTGGAGACAGCTTCTACGAGCAGTACTTC. As protein: CSVEVGDSFYEQYF.